This entry lists 26 T cell receptor beta chains sequenced from one sample in a study of OX40 agonist ivuxolimab in advanced cancers. Some clones are missing from TCRdb's copy, which holds only in-frame ones; the method was immunoSEQ multiplex PCR. This sample has tens of thousands of clones, with about 86% found just once. Here the sequenced sample was CD4+ or CD8+ T cells sorted from blood, taken in a trial of the OX40 agonist ivuxolimab. Receptor source: an adult with an advanced solid tumor such as melanoma, head and neck, liver or kidney cancer.

The V and J genes are TRBV5-1 and TRBJ2-2; 10 positions match TRBD2. V lost 3 bases to trimming and J lost 6 bases; unmatched junction nucleotides: 8. Looked up from germline, CDR1 is SGHRS and CDR2 is YFSETQ. The CDR3 runs to 16 residues. Here the CDR3 reads CASSSVSGGAPGELFF. The CDR3 nucleotides read TGCGCCAGCAGCTCAGTGAGCGGGGGGGCACCCGGGGAGCTGTTTTTT.

The chain links TRBV4-1 to TRBJ2-7, with 9 positions matching TRBD1. Germline loops: CDR1 MGHRA, CDR2 YSYEKL. The CDR3 covers 17 residues. V lost 0 bases, J lost 4 bases, and 10 bases stayed unmatched. In DNA form, the CDR3 reads TGCGCCAGCAGCCAAGATCGCCCAGACAGGGGGGGTTACGAGCAGTACTTC. It translates to CASSQDRPDRGGYEQYF.

The chain carries TRBV30 and TRBJ2-5; 9 positions agree with TRBD1. The CDR3 runs to 15 residues. The germline CDR1 and CDR2 sequences are GTSNPN and SVGIG (reference sequence). The V segment lost 5 bases and the J segment 4 bases; nucleotides outside the gene matches: 11. CDR3 region: CAWDTGTGKRETQYF. The CDR3 DNA sequence: TGTGCCTGGGATACCGGGACAGGGAAGAGAGAGACCCAGTACTTC.

The chain has TRBV7-9 and TRBJ2-1; perhaps TRBD1 as D (6 bases). The V and J ends lost 3 bases and 9 bases respectively, with 18 bases between them. Germline V gives CDR1 SEHNR, CDR2 FQNEAQ (reference sequence). The CDR3 spans 15 residues. CDR3 nucleotide sequence: TGTGCCAGCAGCTTGGAGACAGGTACCCATGGTGAGCAGTTCTTC. It specifies CASSLETGTHGEQFF.

V usage is TRBV27 and J usage is TRBJ2-1, with 9 bases lining up with TRBD1. With V trimmed by 6 bases and J by 6 bases, 12 bases remained unmatched. This CDR3 comprises 16 residues. Looked up from germline, CDR1 is MNHEY and CDR2 is SMNVEV (reference sequence). In nucleotides, the CDR3 is TGTGCCAGCAGACGCCCGGGACAGGGAGGCATCAATGAGCAGTTCTTC. It yields the protein CASRRPGQGGINEQFF.

CDR3: CASSAARQGNSPLHF. CDR3 in DNA: TGCGCCAGCAGTGCAGCTCGACAGGGGAATTCACCCCTCCACTTT. The chain uses TRBV5-1 and TRBJ1-6, with 8 bases matching TRBD1. The CDR3 contains 15 residues. The J segment lost 7 bases and the V segment lost 5 bases, leaving 8 bases of the junction unmatched. The germline V gene encodes CDR1 SGHRS and CDR2 YFSETQ.

The rearrangement uses TRBV5-1 and TRBJ2-3; D is perhaps TRBD1 or TRBD2 (5 bases each). V was shortened by 0 bases and J by 3 bases, with 8 bases between the two germline ends. The CDR3 has 14 amino acids. Germline CDR1 is SGHRS and CDR2 is YFSETQ. CDR3 amino acids: CASSLGEGTDTQYF. DNA for the CDR3: TGCGCCAGCAGCTTGGGAGAGGGGACAGATACGCAGTATTTT.

The sample holds many counts of this clone. Other DNA sequences in this specimen translate into the identical CDR3. The V and J genes are TRBV4-1 and TRBJ2-2; D may correspond to TRBD1 or TRBD2 (5 bases each). Deletions cut 4 bases from V and 0 bases from J, with 12 bases between. CDR3 size: 16 residues. Germline V gene lookup returns CDR1 MGHRA and CDR2 YSYEKL. The CDR3 coding sequence is TGCGCCAGCAGCCCTAATAGAGGGGCGAACACCGGGGAGCTGTTTTTT. Residues: CASSPNRGANTGELFF.

The chain employs TRBV4-3 and TRBJ1-1; D perhaps matches TRBD1 (5 bases). V was clipped by 2 bases and J by 4 bases, with 17 bases between them. Germline lookup yields CDR1 LGHNA and CDR2 YSLEER. The CDR3 spans 16 residues. The CDR3 coding sequence is TGCGCCAGCAGCCAAAGGGGCAGTACGCGGGGCACTGAAGCTTTCTTT. Amino acid sequence: CASSQRGSTRGTEAFF.

This chain links TRBV7-3 with TRBJ2-3; D gene ambiguous. V dropped 6 bases and J dropped 6 bases, with 16 bases sitting between them. CDR3 length: 14 amino acids. Germline V gene lookup returns CDR1 SGHTA and CDR2 FQGTGA. CDR3 DNA: TGTGCCAGCAGTTCTGAGTCGGCCTGGGATACGCAGTATTTT. It codes for CASSSESAWDTQYF.

V and J are TRBV23-1 and TRBJ1-5; no reliable D call. TRBV23-1 is an ORF, and what it does is uncertain. This CDR3 spans 15 amino acids. Trimming took off 3 bases at V and 1 base at J, with 10 bases between the two ends. The CDR3 nucleotides read TGCGCCAGCAGTCATCTGAGTCGAAGCAATCAGCCCCAGCATTTT. Residues: CASSHLSRSNQPQHF.

The CDR3 sequence is CASLTDPNEKLFF. In nucleotides, the CDR3 is TGTGCCAGCTTGACAGACCCTAATGAAAAACTGTTTTTT. The V and J genes are TRBV2 and TRBJ1-4; TRBD1 might be the D (5 bases). CDR3 length equals 13 residues. The germline CDR1 and CDR2 sequences are SNHLY and FYNNEI. Trimming shortened V by 8 bases and J by 3 bases, and 10 bases separated the two germline ends.

The V call is TRBV18, the J call TRBJ2-7; no definite D call. V was trimmed by 2 bases and J by 3 bases, leaving 11 bases between them. The CDR3 extends over 14 amino acids. Germline-derived CDR1 and CDR2 are KGHSH and LQKENI. The chain's CDR3 is CASSPRQVNYEQYF. The CDR3, as DNA: TGTGCCAGCTCACCAAGGCAGGTAAACTACGAGCAGTACTTC.

The chain combines TRBV30 with TRBJ1-2, with D tentatively TRBD1 (5 bases). The germline CDR1 and CDR2 sequences are GTSNPN and SVGIG (reference sequence). V was pared by 4 bases and J by 5 bases, with 8 bases between. The CDR3 consists of 11 residues. The DNA of the CDR3 is TGTGCCTGGACAGGGAGATATGGCTACACCTTC. Encoded protein: CAWTGRYGYTF.

This chain uses TRBV7-9 with TRBJ2-5, with 7 bases fitting TRBD1. CDR1 and CDR2 from the germline V gene are SEHNR and FQNEAQ (reference sequence). Germline trimming cut 5 bases from V and 3 bases from J; bases unmatched to any gene: 12. CDR3 length: 16 residues. The CDR3 DNA sequence: TGTGCCAGCAGCGGGGGACAGAGGCAGAGTAAAGAGACCCAGTACTTC. Translating it yields CASSGGQRQSKETQYF.

This clone appeared a single time. The rearrangement uses TRBV30 and TRBJ2-3, with 9 bases matching TRBD1. Losses at the gene ends were 5 bases for V and 8 bases for J; bases not matched to a gene: 5. The CDR3 consists of 12 residues. Germline-derived CDR1 and CDR2 are GTSNPN and SVGIG (reference sequence). CDR3 coding DNA: TGTGCCTGGCTTACAGGGGGCAGTACGCAGTATTTT. Its protein product is CAWLTGGSTQYF. Full variable domain (rest looked up from reference TRBV30 and TRBJ2-3): SQTIHQWPATLVQPVGSPLSLECTVEGTSNPNLYWYRQAAGRGLQLLFYSVGIGQISSEVPQNLSASRPQDRQFILSSKKLLLSDSGFYLCAWLTGGSTQYFGPGTRLTVL.

This clone showed up just once. This chain joins TRBV7-9 and TRBJ2-4; D is possibly TRBD1 or TRBD2 (5 bases each). The CDR3 consists of 16 residues. V was pared by 5 bases and J by 0 bases, with 14 bases between. The germline V gene has CDR1 SEHNR and CDR2 FQNEAQ (reference sequence). CDR3 DNA sequence: TGTGCCAGCAGCCCCGGGACGTATCTAGCCAAAAACATTCAGTACTTC. It is translated as CASSPGTYLAKNIQYF.

The chain joins TRBV7-9 to TRBJ1-4; D may be TRBD1 (6 bases). The CDR3 length is 16 residues. Germline lookup yields CDR1 SEHNR and CDR2 FQNEAQ (reference sequence). Trimming left V 8 bases short and J 0 bases short, with 16 bases between. The chain's CDR3 is CASGRRTAATNEKLFF. The CDR3 DNA sequence: TGTGCCAGCGGACGACGGACAGCAGCAACTAATGAAAAACTGTTTTTT.

DNA for the CDR3: TGTGCCAGTAGTAGGGCCTTGGCCTTGGGTGGGGCCAACGTCCTGACTTTC. It yields the protein CASSRALALGGANVLTF. The chain carries TRBV19 and TRBJ2-6, with D unclear. The CDR3 loop spans 17 amino acids. Germline CDR1 LNHDA, CDR2 SQIVND (reference sequence). Trimming shortened V by 4 bases and J by 3 bases, and 16 bases separated the two germline ends.

The chain combines TRBV6-5 with TRBJ1-5; the match to TRBD1 covers 9 bases. The germline V gene encodes CDR1 MNHEY and CDR2 SVGAGI. This CDR3 region has 15 residues. V dropped 6 bases and J dropped 4; count of bases not matched to a gene: 7. CDR3 coding DNA: TGTGCCAGCAGATCGACAGGGGGAGGTAATCAGCCCCAGCATTTT. Residues: CASRSTGGGNQPQHF.

The rearrangement uses TRBV19 and TRBJ1-6; 10 positions agree with TRBD1. The CDR3 is made up of 15 amino acids. The germline V gene has CDR1 LNHDA and CDR2 SQIVND (reference sequence). J gave up 9 bases and V 4 bases, and 6 bases lay outside the gene matches. The CDR3 DNA is TGTGCCAGTAGTACCGGGACAGGGGTCGGTTCACCCCTCCACTTT. This encodes CASSTGTGVGSPLHF. Drawing the rest from reference TRBV19 and TRBJ1-6, the complete variable domain is DGGITQSPKYLFRKEGQNVTLSCEQNLNHDAMYWYRQDPGQGLRLIYYSQIVNDFQKGDIAEGYSVSREKKESFPLTVTSAQKNPTAFYLCASSTGTGVGSPLHFGNGTRLTVT.

This chain links TRBV6-5 with TRBJ1-2; the D is unclear. The ends were cut back, 2 bases at V and 11 bases at J, with 15 bases in the middle. The CDR3 covers 13 residues. Germline V CDR1 and CDR2: MNHEY, SVGAGI. The CDR3 is CASSYLGNRLYTF. CDR3 nucleotide sequence: TGTGCCAGCAGTTACCTCGGGAATAGGCTTTACACCTTC.

The chain combines TRBV6-1 with TRBJ2-3; D assignment may be TRBD1 or TRBD2 (5 bases each). The CDR3 covers 13 residues. Germline CDR1 and CDR2: MNHNS and SASEGT. V gave up 10 bases and J gave up 7 bases, with 18 bases separating them. The CDR3 loop is CATAGLSGYTQYF. Written as DNA, the CDR3 is TGTGCCACCGCAGGGTTGTCGGGGTATACGCAGTATTTT.

The CDR3 here is CASSVGATNEKLFF. CDR3 DNA: TGTGCCAGCAGCGTAGGTGCAACTAATGAAAAACTGTTTTTT. The chain is built from TRBV9 and TRBJ1-4, with D hard to call. The CDR3 consists of 14 residues. Germline V lookup: CDR1 SGDLS, CDR2 YYNGEE. V lost 0 bases to trimming and J lost 0 bases, with 3 bases between them.

The chain recombines TRBV4-2 with TRBJ1-2; D gene uncertain. Germline V CDR1 and CDR2: LGHNA, YNFKEQ. The CDR3 is 13 amino acids. Trimming left V 0 bases short and J 3 bases short, with 5 bases between. Written as DNA, the CDR3 is TGTGCCAGCAGCCAAGATCGGGACTATGGCTACACCTTC. Amino acids: CASSQDRDYGYTF.

The chain links TRBV30 to TRBJ1-5, with 8 bases matching TRBD1. The CDR3 length is 13 residues. The trim removed 3 bases at V and 7 bases at J, leaving 5 bases unmatched. Germline loops: CDR1 GTSNPN, CDR2 SVGIG (reference sequence). CDR3 sequence: CAWRQDREQPQHF. The CDR3 DNA is TGTGCCTGGAGGCAGGACAGGGAGCAGCCCCAGCATTTT. The full variable domain, completed using reference TRBV30 and TRBJ1-5, is SQTIHQWPATLVQPVGSPLSLECTVEGTSNPNLYWYRQAAGRGLQLLFYSVGIGQISSEVPQNLSASRPQDRQFILSSKKLLLSDSGFYLCAWRQDREQPQHFGDGTRLSIL.